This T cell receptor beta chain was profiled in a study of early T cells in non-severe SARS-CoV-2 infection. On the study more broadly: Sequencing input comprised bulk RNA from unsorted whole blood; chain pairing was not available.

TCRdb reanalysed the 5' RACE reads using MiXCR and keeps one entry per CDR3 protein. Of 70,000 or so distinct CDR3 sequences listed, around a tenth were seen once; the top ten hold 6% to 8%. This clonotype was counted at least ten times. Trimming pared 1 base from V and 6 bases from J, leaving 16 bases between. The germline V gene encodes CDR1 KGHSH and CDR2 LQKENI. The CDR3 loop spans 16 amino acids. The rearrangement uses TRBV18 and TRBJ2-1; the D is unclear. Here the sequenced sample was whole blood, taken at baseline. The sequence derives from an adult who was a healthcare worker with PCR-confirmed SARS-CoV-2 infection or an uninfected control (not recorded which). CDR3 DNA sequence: TGTGCCAGCTCACCACGAAGGGATGATTACGGCAATGAGCAGTTCTTC. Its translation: CASSPRRDDYGNEQFF.